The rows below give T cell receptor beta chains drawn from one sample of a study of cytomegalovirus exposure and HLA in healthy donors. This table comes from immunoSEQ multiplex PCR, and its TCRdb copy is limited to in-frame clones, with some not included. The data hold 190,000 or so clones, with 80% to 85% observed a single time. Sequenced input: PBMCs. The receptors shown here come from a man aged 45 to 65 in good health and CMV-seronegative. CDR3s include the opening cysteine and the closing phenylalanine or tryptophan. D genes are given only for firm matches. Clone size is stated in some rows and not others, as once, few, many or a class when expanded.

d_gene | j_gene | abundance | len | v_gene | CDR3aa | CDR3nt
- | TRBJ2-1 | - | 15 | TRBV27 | CASSFAAVAYNEQFF | TGTGCCAGCAGTTTTGCGGCGGTGGCCTACAATGAGCAGTTCTTC
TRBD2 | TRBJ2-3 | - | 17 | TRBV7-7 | CASSRLTSGQRTDTQYF | TGTGCTAGCAGCCGACTGACTAGCGGGCAGCGCACAGATACGCAGTATTTT
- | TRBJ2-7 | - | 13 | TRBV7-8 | CASSPQQGYEQYF | TGTGCCAGCAGCCCACAACAGGGCTACGAGCAGTACTTC
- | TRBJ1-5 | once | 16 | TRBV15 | CATSRGGRLSNQPQHF | TGTGCCACCAGCAGAGGCGGCAGACTGTCTAATCAGCCCCAGCATTTT
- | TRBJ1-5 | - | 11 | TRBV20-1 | CSASSRGPQHF | TGCAGTGCTAGTAGTCGGGGGCCCCAGCATTTT
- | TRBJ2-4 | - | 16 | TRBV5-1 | CASSLGILSAKNIQYF | TGCGCCAGCAGCTTGGGAATTCTATCGGCCAAAAACATTCAGTACTTC
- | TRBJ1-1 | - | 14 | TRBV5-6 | CASSLTGQNTEAFF | TGTGCCAGCAGCTTGACAGGACAGAACACTGAAGCTTTCTTT
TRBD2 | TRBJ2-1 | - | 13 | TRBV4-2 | CASSQDWAGGQVF | TGTGCCAGCAGCCAAGATTGGGCGGGAGGGCAGGTCTTC
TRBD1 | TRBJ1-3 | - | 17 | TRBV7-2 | CASSVRDRRSSGNTIYF | TGTGCCAGCAGCGTTCGGGACAGGCGAAGCTCTGGAAACACCATATATTTT
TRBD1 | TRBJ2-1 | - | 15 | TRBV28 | CASSQTGSSYNEQFF | TGTGCCAGCAGTCAGACAGGGAGCTCCTACAATGAGCAGTTCTTC
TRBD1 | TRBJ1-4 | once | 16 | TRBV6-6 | CASTTRVGQRYEKLFF | TGTGCCAGCACGACAAGGGTGGGACAGAGATATGAAAAACTGTTTTTT
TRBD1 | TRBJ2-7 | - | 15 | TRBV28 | CASSLPGTGINEQYF | TGTGCCAGCAGTTTGCCCGGGACAGGGATCAACGAGCAGTACTTC
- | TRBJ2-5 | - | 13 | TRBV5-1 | CASQTGWQETQYF | TGCGCCAGCCAAACAGGGTGGCAAGAGACCCAGTACTTC
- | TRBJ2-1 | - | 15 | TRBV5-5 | CASSSDGGAGNEQFF | TGTGCCAGCAGCTCGGATGGTGGAGCGGGCAATGAGCAGTTCTTC